A selection of T cell receptor beta chains follows, all from one sample in a study of human T cells and chemical hapten exposure. One entry per CDR3 protein, called by TCRdb with MiXCR from the RACE reads. The repertoire holds about 380,000 distinct CDR3 sequences, with 4% to 6% as singletons. The sequencing here drew on whole blood, taken in connection with sensitization to the hapten diphenylcyclopropenone (DPC). These TCRs come from a woman in her forties or fifties with alopecia areata. Some clones in this sample may be carry-over from other donors' samples. Each CDR3 is given without its conserved first and last residue. The D gene is left open where the match is weak.

TRBD2,TRBV9,ASSVLASGGVNNEQF
NA,TRBV5-1,ASSALQGSREKLF
TRBD2,TRBV4-1,ASSQGASGGSYNEQF
NA,TRBV21-1,ASSKTGANTEAF
NA,TRBV28,ASSLHTNYGYT
NA,TRBV12-3/TRBV12-4,ASSVSEGGTEAF
TRBD2,TRBV9,ASSVASGGSPYQETQY
NA,TRBV6-5,ASSYGEAGELF
NA,TRBV20-1,SARDPQGSGTDTQY
NA,TRBV5-5,ASSRGAGDHEQY
NA,TRBV2,ASRSPPDYGYT
NA,TRBV20-1,SARSTVSYNEQF
NA,TRBV10-3,AISEFGDEQF
NA,TRBV29-1,SVGRSGANVLT
NA,TRBV21-1,ASSLVWTGHYGYT
NA,TRBV27,ASSFSGPAYEQY
TRBD1,TRBV7-8,ASTAGTGVAPLH
NA,TRBV11-1,ASSLPGRGNSPLH
TRBD2,TRBV13,ASSLQGLLNEQF
NA,TRBV27,ASSLQGGKGYGYT
NA,TRBV10-2,ASSPSSSADTQY
TRBD2,TRBV5-1,ASAPGSGGTDTQY
NA,TRBV28,ASSPLKETQY
NA,TRBV9,ASSEGGLTQEQF
NA,TRBV4-2,ASSQMTVNQPQH
TRBD1,TRBV20-1,SATTPTQGAFADTQY
NA,TRBV12-5,ASGLVEDGTIGISEQY
NA,TRBV9,ASSVAMPGEGTDTQY
TRBD2,TRBV30,AWSVPGTRDTQY
NA,TRBV10-3,AISGRGNTGELF
TRBD1,TRBV29-1,SVSRTGKNTEAF
NA,TRBV7-2,ASRFLTPGNTIY
NA,TRBV9,ASSVGTVEQF
TRBD1,TRBV2,ASSPPQGRTDTQY
NA,TRBV4-3,ASSQDLEGFQPQH
NA,TRBV7-2,ASSWGDSSTDTQY
NA,TRBV7-2,ASSPVHRGTYEQY
TRBD1,TRBV4-3,ASSQDLQGASNQPQH
TRBD2,TRBV5-1,ASSLDSSGSNTGELF
NA,TRBV4-2,ASSQEGQLF
NA,TRBV7-9,ASSQNRDNQPQH
TRBD2,TRBV6-2/TRBV6-3,ASSRGLAEIWYKNIQY
NA,TRBV6-5,ASSPGVSASDTQY
TRBD1,TRBV28,ASSLQTWGTGVADTQY
TRBD1,TRBV20-1,SAMGQGARYNSPLH
NA,TRBV6-5,ASGPSDTDTQY
NA,TRBV2,ASKGPGTNEKLF
NA,TRBV6-1,ASSVKGNTEAF